One TCR beta chain is described in this entry. These data belong to a study of blood T cell repertoires in COVID-19. About the research overall: Sites across the United States, Italy and Spain contributed samples from acute and convalescent COVID-19. The analysed material was cDNA or gDNA that came from T cells, B-cell-depleted T cells, or PBMCs.

CDR3 length equals 14 residues. Germline-derived CDR1 and CDR2 are SGHTA and FQGTGA. V lost 5 bases to trimming and J lost 5 bases, with 15 bases between them. Under the authors' procedure: Amplified reference gene primers provided the basis for estimating nucleated cell counts. Sequencing used immunoSEQ multiplex PCR; TCRdb keeps in-frame clones, though not all of them. The DNA was the basis for D and trimming; V, J and clone size are from that table. This table has about 65,000 clones, approximately 80% appearing once. This chain joins TRBV7-3 and TRBJ1-1; no definite D call. The sequence derives from an elderly man with acute or convalescent COVID-19. Sequenced input: peripheral blood. The CDR3 coding sequence is TGTGCCAGCAGCGCCCATGGGCCAACTACTGAAGCTTTCTTT. Amino acids: CASSAHGPTTEAFF.